The clone carrying this TCR beta chain showed up just a few times. Authors' data handling: Cell counts per sample came from amplifying reference gene primers. Sequencing was performed with immunoSEQ multiplex PCR; in TCRdb, only in-frame clones are kept and a portion is missing. D and trimming were read from the DNA, whereas the V and J calls and clone size are those reported in that table. The sample lists about 58,000 clones, more than 80% seen once, with roughly 15% in the top ten. The data derive from a study of blood T cell repertoires in COVID-19. At the level of the study: T cells, B-cell-depleted T cells, or PBMCs supplied cDNA or gDNA.

There are 15 residues in the CDR3. The V gene's germline CDR1 is KGHDR and CDR2 SFDVKD. V lost 2 bases, J lost 6 bases, and 16 bases lay in between. The specimen was peripheral blood. The clonotype was recovered from a human donor in a cohort sampled during active COVID-19. The rearrangement links TRBV24-1 to TRBJ2-7, with D tentatively TRBD1 (6 bases). The CDR3 coding sequence is TGTGCCACCAGTGATTCGACAGGACCTTTCCTCGAGCAGTACTTC. It yields the protein CATSDSTGPFLEQYF.